The clone carrying this TCR beta chain was observed a handful of times. Antigen: not known. The data stem from a study of T cell repertoires in cytomegalovirus infection. TCRdb re-analysed the reads in MiXCR, keeping a single row per CDR3 protein. The table has approximately 990,000 distinct CDR3 sequences, around 31% seen once; the top ten hold more than 13%. Germline CDR1 and CDR2: MNHEY and SMNVEV (reference sequence). CDR3 length: 18 amino acids. V lost 5 bases to trimming and J lost 2 bases; unmatched junction nucleotides: 10. Here the sequenced sample was cultured CD8+ T cells from PBMCs, taken from culture after CMV antigen stimulation. The gene calls are TRBV27 and TRBJ2-5; TRBD2 matches at 14 bases. This TCR derives from a human donor in good health (CMV status not recorded). Some clones in this sample may be carry-over from other donors' samples. The CDR3 DNA reads TGTGCCAGCAGTACAAATGGACTAGCGGGGGGTGAACAAGAGACCCAGTACTTC. Protein sequence: CASSTNGLAGGEQETQYF.